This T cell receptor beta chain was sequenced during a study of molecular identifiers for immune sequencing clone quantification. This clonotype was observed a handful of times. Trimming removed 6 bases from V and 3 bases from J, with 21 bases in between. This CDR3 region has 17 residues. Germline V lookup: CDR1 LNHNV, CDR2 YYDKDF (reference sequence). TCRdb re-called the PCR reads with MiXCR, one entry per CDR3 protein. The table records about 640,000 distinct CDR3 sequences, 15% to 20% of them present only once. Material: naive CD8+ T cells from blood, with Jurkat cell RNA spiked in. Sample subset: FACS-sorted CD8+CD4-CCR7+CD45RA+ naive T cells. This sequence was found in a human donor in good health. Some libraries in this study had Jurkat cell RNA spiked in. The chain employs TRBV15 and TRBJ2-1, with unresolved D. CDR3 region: CATSLLPREKIYNEQFF. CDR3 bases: TGTGCCACCAGTCTCCTGCCAAGGGAAAAGATCTACAATGAGCAGTTCTTC.